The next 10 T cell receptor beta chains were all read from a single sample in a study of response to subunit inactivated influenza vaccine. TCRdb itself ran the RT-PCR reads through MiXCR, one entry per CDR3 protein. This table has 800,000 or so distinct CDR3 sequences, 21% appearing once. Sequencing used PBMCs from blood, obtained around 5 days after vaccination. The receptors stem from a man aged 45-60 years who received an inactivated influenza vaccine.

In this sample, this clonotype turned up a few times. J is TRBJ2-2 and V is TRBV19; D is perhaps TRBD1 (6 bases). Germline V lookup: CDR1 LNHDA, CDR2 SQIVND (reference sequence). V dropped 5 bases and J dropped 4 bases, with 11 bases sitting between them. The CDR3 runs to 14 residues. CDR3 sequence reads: CASSVTGITGELFF. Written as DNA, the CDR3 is TGTGCCAGTAGTGTTACAGGGATCACCGGGGAGCTGTTTTTT.

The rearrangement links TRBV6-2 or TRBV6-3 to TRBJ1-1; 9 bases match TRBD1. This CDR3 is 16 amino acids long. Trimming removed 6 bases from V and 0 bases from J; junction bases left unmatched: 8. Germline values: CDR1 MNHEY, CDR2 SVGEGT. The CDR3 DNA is TGTGCCAGCAGGAGCCGGGACAGGGTGCTGAACACTGAAGCTTTCTTT. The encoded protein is CASRSRDRVLNTEAFF.

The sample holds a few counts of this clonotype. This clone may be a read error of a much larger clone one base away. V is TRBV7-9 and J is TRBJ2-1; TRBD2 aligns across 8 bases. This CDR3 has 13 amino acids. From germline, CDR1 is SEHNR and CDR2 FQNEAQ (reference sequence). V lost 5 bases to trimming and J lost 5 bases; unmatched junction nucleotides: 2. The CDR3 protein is CASSPGGDNEQFF. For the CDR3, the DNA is TGTGCCAGCAGCCCCGGGGGGGACAATGAGCAGTTCTTC. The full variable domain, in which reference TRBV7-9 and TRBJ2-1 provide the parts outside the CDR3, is DTGVSQNPRHKITKRGQNVTFRCDPISEHNRLYWYRQTLGQGPEFLTYFQNEAQLEKSRLLSDRFSAERPKGSFSTLEIQRTEQGDSAMYLCASSPGGDNEQFFGPGTRLTVL.

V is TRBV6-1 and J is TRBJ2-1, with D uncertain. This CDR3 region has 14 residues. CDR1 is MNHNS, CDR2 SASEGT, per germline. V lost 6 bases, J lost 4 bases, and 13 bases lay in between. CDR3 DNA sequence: TGTGCCAGCAGCCGCCGGCAGCGATACAATGAGCAGTTCTTC. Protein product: CASSRRQRYNEQFF.

CDR3 in DNA: TGTGCCAGCAGGGGGGGCAGTTGGACTGAAGCTTTCTTT. Amino acid sequence: CASRGGSWTEAFF. This rearrangement joins TRBV12-3 or TRBV12-4 to TRBJ1-1, with a weak D call TRBD1 (6 bases). The V gene lost 6 bases and the J gene lost 5 bases, with 13 bases spanning the gap. The CDR3 contains 13 residues.

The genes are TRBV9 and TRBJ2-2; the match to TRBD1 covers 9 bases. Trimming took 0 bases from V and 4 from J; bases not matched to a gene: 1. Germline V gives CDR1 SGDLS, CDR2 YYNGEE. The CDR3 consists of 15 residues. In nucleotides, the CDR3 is TGTGCCAGCAGCGTAGGGACAGGGGCCACCGGGGAGCTGTTTTTT. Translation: CASSVGTGATGELFF.

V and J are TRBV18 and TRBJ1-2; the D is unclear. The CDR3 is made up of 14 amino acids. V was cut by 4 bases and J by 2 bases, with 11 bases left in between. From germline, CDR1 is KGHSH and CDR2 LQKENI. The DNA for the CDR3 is TGTGCCAGCTCACTCAAGACGGGGAACTATGGCTACACCTTC. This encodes CASSLKTGNYGYTF.

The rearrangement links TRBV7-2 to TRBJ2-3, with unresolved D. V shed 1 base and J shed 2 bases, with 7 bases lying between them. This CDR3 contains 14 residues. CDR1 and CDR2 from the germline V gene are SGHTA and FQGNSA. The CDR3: CASSLDRLTDTQYF. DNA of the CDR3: TGTGCCAGCAGCTTAGACAGACTCACAGATACGCAGTATTTT. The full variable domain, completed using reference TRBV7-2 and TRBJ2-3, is GAGVSQSPSNKVTEKGKDVELRCDPISGHTALYWYRQSLGQGLEFLIYFQGNSAPDKSGLPSDRFSAERTGGSVSTLTIQRTQQEDSAVYLCASSLDRLTDTQYFGPGTRLTVL.

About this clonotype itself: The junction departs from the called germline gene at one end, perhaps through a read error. The CDR3 nucleotides are TGTGCCATCAGCTTGGAGGCCAGGAGCATTTACGAGCAGTACTTC. This sequence encodes CAISLEARSIYEQYF. This sequence joins TRBV5-5 and TRBJ2-7; maybe TRBD2 (5 bases). There are 15 residues in the CDR3. CDR1 and CDR2 from the germline V gene are SGHKS and YYEKEE (reference sequence).

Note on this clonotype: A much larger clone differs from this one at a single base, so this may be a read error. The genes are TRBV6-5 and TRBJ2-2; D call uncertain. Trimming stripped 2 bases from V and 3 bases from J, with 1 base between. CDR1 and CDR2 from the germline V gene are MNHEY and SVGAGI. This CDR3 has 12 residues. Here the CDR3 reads CASSYHTGELFF. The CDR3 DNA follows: TGTGCCAGCAGTTACCACACCGGGGAGCTGTTTTTT.